Below, 21 T cell receptor beta chains from the same sample are listed, as sequenced in a study of brain T cells in children with intractable seizures. Repertoires were generated with immunoSEQ multiplex PCR, while TCRdb's copy carries only in-frame clones and drops some. The sample has a few hundred thousand clones; nearly 95% are singletons. Time point specified: blood from clinic visit 5 months post-surgery; TSC patient then seizure free. The sample was peripheral blood, taken around 5 months after surgery. The receptor source for this set is a boy under three years old with tuberous sclerosis and intractable seizures.

This clone has just one count. The J gene is TRBJ2-2, the V gene TRBV24-1, with D possibly being TRBD2 (5 bases). The CDR3 sequence is 16 residues long. V was cut by 2 bases and J by 3 bases, with 12 bases left in between. Germline loops: CDR1 KGHDR, CDR2 SFDVKD. The CDR3 DNA reads TGTGCCACCAGTGATTCGTCTAGCACTTACACCGGGGAGCTGTTTTTT. It encodes CATSDSSSTYTGELFF.

V is TRBV28 and J is TRBJ2-7; D is ambiguous. The V and J ends lost 10 bases and 2 bases respectively, with 21 bases between them. The CDR3 totals 15 residues. Germline loops: CDR1 MDHEN, CDR2 SYDVKM. CDR3 sequence: CATLPSVETPYEQYF. CDR3 DNA: TGTGCCACCCTACCCTCGGTCGAGACTCCCTACGAGCAGTACTTC.

The rearrangement links TRBV19 to TRBJ2-7, with D uncertain. V shed 3 bases and J shed 4 bases, with 19 bases lying between them. Germline loops: CDR1 LNHDA, CDR2 SQIVND (reference sequence). The CDR3 is 16 amino acids. This chain's CDR3 is CASSIFGGQAPYEQYF. CDR3 nucleotide sequence: TGTGCCAGTAGTATTTTTGGTGGCCAAGCCCCATACGAGCAGTACTTC.

This clone was recorded a few times. This chain uses TRBV6-5 with TRBJ1-5; perhaps TRBD1 as D (5 bases). The V gene lost 5 bases and the J gene lost 0 bases, with 11 bases spanning the gap. Per germline, CDR1 MNHEY and CDR2 SVGAGI. The CDR3 covers 15 residues. The CDR3 sequence is CASSLTVYSNQPQHF. The CDR3 coding sequence is TGTGCCAGCAGTCTGACAGTCTATAGCAATCAGCCCCAGCATTTT.

The chain joins TRBV3-1 (or the pseudogene TRBV3-2) to TRBJ2-3; 9 nucleotides match TRBD2. Germline trimming cut 1 base from V and 3 bases from J; bases unmatched to any gene: 5. Per the germline V gene, CDR1 is LGHDT and CDR2 is YNNKEL (reference sequence). The CDR3 is made up of 16 amino acids. The CDR3 nucleotides read TGTGCCAGCAGCCAAGCCGAGGGACTAGCAACAGATACGCAGTATTTT. The encoded protein is CASSQAEGLATDTQYF.

This clone was seen only a few times. The CDR3 DNA reads TGTGCCAGTAGTATGGTGGAGTTTGTCAGCAATCAGCCCCAGCATTTT. Protein sequence: CASSMVEFVSNQPQHF. The chain couples TRBV19 to TRBJ1-5; D not resolved. CDR1 is LNHDA and CDR2 is SQIVND in the germline V gene (reference sequence). The germline V and J ends were trimmed by 3 bases and 1 base, with 13 bases remaining between them. The CDR3 length is 16 residues.

CDR3: CASSFGPNTGELFF. In DNA, the CDR3 is TGTGCCAGCAGTTTTGGGCCGAACACCGGGGAGCTGTTTTTT. The chain combines TRBV27 with TRBJ2-2; no firm D call. Germline V gene lookup returns CDR1 MNHEY and CDR2 SMNVEV (reference sequence). CDR3 length equals 14 residues. Trimming cost V 3 bases and J 0 bases, with 5 bases left between them.

This rearrangement joins TRBV7-6 to TRBJ1-3, with D maybe TRBD1 (5 bases). V was cut by 0 bases and J by 5 bases, with 14 bases left in between. The CDR3 contains 16 residues. CDR1 SGHVS and CDR2 FNYEAQ come from the germline V gene. The CDR3 loop reads CASSLAVGGTRNTIYF. In DNA form, the CDR3 reads TGTGCCAGCAGCTTAGCGGTGGGGGGAACCAGAAACACCATATATTTT.

This chain joins TRBV7-3 and TRBJ2-5; 8 nucleotides line up with TRBD1. The V gene's germline CDR1 is SGHTA and CDR2 FQGTGA. Losses at the gene ends were 5 bases for V and 2 bases for J; bases not matched to a gene: 10. The CDR3 runs to 16 residues. DNA of the CDR3: TGTGCCAGCAGCCCCCAACGACAGGGGACACAAGAGACCCAGTACTTC. It encodes CASSPQRQGTQETQYF.

This clone was counted only a few times. This rearrangement joins TRBV13 to TRBJ2-7, with TRBD2 matching over 7 bases. CDR1 is PRHDT and CDR2 is FYEKMQ in the germline V gene (reference sequence). CDR3 length: 14 amino acids. The V and J ends lost 7 bases and 4 bases, in that order; junction bases with no gene match: 10. In DNA form, the CDR3 reads TGTGCCAGCACCCCTGGGAGGGGTTCTTACGAGCAGTACTTC. Protein sequence: CASTPGRGSYEQYF.

V gene TRBV30 combines with J gene TRBJ2-7; TRBD1 might be the D (6 bases). The V end was cut by 0 bases, the J end by 1 base, with 13 bases between. CDR1 is GTSNPN, CDR2 SVGIG, per germline (reference sequence). The CDR3 has 15 amino acids. The CDR3 DNA is TGTGCCTGGAGTGTAATCGGACAGCCGTCCTACGAGCAGTACTTC. This encodes CAWSVIGQPSYEQYF.

This clone was detected many times. The chain recombines TRBV7-3 with TRBJ2-1, with a tentative D call TRBD2 (5 bases). Germline lookup yields CDR1 SGHTA and CDR2 FQGTGA. The CDR3 is 14 residues long. The V gene lost 5 bases and the J gene lost 7 bases, with 15 bases spanning the gap. The CDR3 DNA reads TGTGCCAGCAGCGCCCTACTAGGGCCGAATGAGCAGTTCTTC. Protein sequence: CASSALLGPNEQFF. The full variable domain, in which reference TRBV7-3 and TRBJ2-1 provide the parts outside the CDR3, is GAGVSQTPSNKVTEKGKYVELRCDPISGHTALYWYRQSLGQGPEFLIYFQGTGAADDSGLPNDRFFAVRPEGSVSTLKIQRTERGDSAVYLCASSALLGPNEQFFGPGTRLTVL.

This chain connects TRBV29-1 to TRBJ2-3; 7 bases agree with TRBD2. The CDR3 loop spans 14 amino acids. Germline CDR1 SQVTM, CDR2 ANQGSEA. Unmatched junction bases numbered 6, after V lost 5 bases and J lost 1 base. The CDR3 sequence is CSVTSDSRTDTQYF. The CDR3 nucleotides read TGCAGCGTTACTAGCGATAGCCGCACAGATACGCAGTATTTT.

The chain carries TRBV19 and TRBJ2-5; D gene unclear. The CDR3 spans 13 residues. The ends were cut back, 0 bases at V and 5 bases at J, with 7 bases in the middle. CDR1 and CDR2 from the germline V gene are LNHDA and SQIVND (reference sequence). DNA of the CDR3: TGTGCCAGTAGTATAGATCTGGGGGAGACCCAGTACTTC. Its protein is CASSIDLGETQYF.

The J gene is TRBJ2-2, the V gene TRBV7-9; 8 bases are shared with TRBD2. CDR1 SEHNR and CDR2 FQNEAQ come from the germline V gene (reference sequence). CDR3 length: 16 amino acids. The junction had 8 bases not matched to a gene; V was cut back by 5 bases and J by 3 bases. The CDR3 nucleotides are TGTGCCAGCAGCCTGCTGACTAGCGCGGACACCGGGGAGCTGTTTTTT. It codes for CASSLLTSADTGELFF.

The chain has TRBV5-4 and TRBJ1-2; D perhaps matches TRBD1 (6 bases). V was cut by 4 bases and J by 8 bases, with 18 bases left in between. Germline loops: CDR1 SGHNT, CDR2 YYREEE (reference sequence). The CDR3 is made up of 14 amino acids. Written as DNA, the CDR3 is TGTGCCAGCAGCCCAAAACAGGGAATTGGGGGCTACACCTTC. This encodes CASSPKQGIGGYTF. Together with reference TRBV5-4 and TRBJ1-2, the CDR3 gives the full variable domain: ETGVTQSPTHLIKTRGQQVTLRCSSQSGHNTVSWYQQALGQGPQFIFQYYREEENGRGNFPPRFSGLQFPNYSSELNVNALELDDSALYLCASSPKQGIGGYTFGSGTRLTVV.

This chain uses TRBV11-2 with TRBJ1-3; D call uncertain. CDR3 length equals 14 residues. From germline, CDR1 is SGHAT and CDR2 FQNNGV. V was cut by 5 bases and J by 0 bases, with 8 bases left in between. This CDR3 is CASSARFSGNTIYF. The CDR3 DNA sequence: TGTGCCAGCAGCGCGCGGTTCTCTGGAAACACCATATATTTT.

The chain couples TRBV19 to TRBJ2-7; the match to TRBD1 covers 8 bases. Looked up from germline, CDR1 is LNHDA and CDR2 is SQIVND (reference sequence). The CDR3 has 13 amino acids. V lost 5 bases, J lost 4 bases, and 4 bases stayed unmatched. CDR3 in DNA: TGTGCCAGTAGTGCGGGACAGGAATACGAGCAGTACTTC. Translated: CASSAGQEYEQYF.

The V call is TRBV11-2, the J call TRBJ2-2; maybe TRBD1 (5 bases). CDR1 and CDR2 (germline): SGHAT, FQNNGV. Trimming stripped 2 bases from V and 5 bases from J, with 9 bases between. This CDR3 comprises 14 residues. The CDR3 coding sequence is TGTGCCAGCAGCTTAACCAGGGTTACCGGGGAGCTGTTTTTT. Protein sequence: CASSLTRVTGELFF.

A few counts support this clone. The chain is built from TRBV7-3 and TRBJ1-2, with a tentative D call TRBD1 (5 bases). The CDR3 is 13 residues long. Looked up from germline, CDR1 is SGHTA and CDR2 is FQGTGA. Trimming took off 5 bases at V and 4 bases at J, with 11 bases between the two ends. The CDR3 bases are TGTGCCAGCAGCGGGGACGGGACCTATGGCTACACCTTC. This translates into CASSGDGTYGYTF.

This clone was observed a handful of times. The chain joins TRBV6-5 to TRBJ2-7; D not certain. CDR1 and CDR2 (germline): MNHEY, SVGAGI. V lost 5 bases and J lost 2, with 4 bases in between. The CDR3 runs to 11 residues. This chain's CDR3 is CASSTPYEQYF. CDR3 nucleotide sequence: TGTGCCAGCAGTACCCCCTACGAGCAGTACTTC.